This T cell receptor (beta chain) comes out of a study of blood T cells in healthy people across ages. Notes on the study in general: Strong correlation existed between TCR beta diversity and naive T cell percentage. Underestimates were what the diversity estimates from one million T cells were considered to be.

The V gene lost 1 base and the J gene lost 4 bases, with 11 bases spanning the gap. Per germline, CDR1 DFQATT and CDR2 SNEGSKA (reference sequence). The CDR3 length is 13 residues. This clonotype was seen a handful of times. What it binds is unknown. Through a sample-barcoded 5' primer and a J-beta primer mix, a second PCR was run for about 7 to 12 cycles. Each cDNA molecule received a tag from a template-switch adaptor that had 12 random nucleotides. Sequencing recovered at least 3 million CDR3-containing paired-end reads from each sample. TCRdb reprocessed the 5' RACE reads via MiXCR and lists one record per CDR3 protein. The table has some 1 million distinct CDR3 sequences, more than 40% seen once.

The clonotype comes from a woman between 55 and 75 years old in good health. Sequencing used blood. The J gene is TRBJ2-7, the V gene TRBV20-1, with D unclear. The CDR3 spells CSARGQVGYEQYF. In DNA, the CDR3 is TGCAGTGCTAGAGGTCAGGTGGGGTACGAGCAGTACTTC.